A selection of T cell receptor beta chains follows, all from one sample in a study of cytomegalovirus exposure and HLA in healthy donors. Only in-frame clones appear in the TCRdb table, and some are missing; sequencing was by immunoSEQ multiplex PCR. The data hold approximately 150,000 clones, with approximately 80% observed a single time. Sequenced sample: PBMCs. The source is a woman aged 25 to 39 in good health and CMV-seropositive. The CDR3 runs from the conserved cysteine through the conserved F or W. Fields, in order: J gene, D gene, clone size, V gene, CDR3 DNA, CDR3 protein. D genes are given only for firm matches. Size is stated for part of the rows, as once, few or many counts, or as a class when the clone is expanded.

>TRBJ1-1|TRBD1|-|TRBV5-1
TGCGCCAGCAGCTCCGGGACAGGGACGAACACTGAAGCTTTCTTT
CASSSGTGTNTEAFF
>TRBJ1-4|TRBD1|-|TRBV4-1
TGCGCCAGCAGCCAACAGACAGGGGGGAATGAAAAACTGTTTTTT
CASSQQTGGNEKLFF
>TRBJ1-5|TRBD1|-|TRBV5-1
TGCGCCAGCGAACAGGGGGCATCTAGCAATCAGCCCCAGCATTTT
CASEQGASSNQPQHF
>TRBJ1-5|-|few|TRBV27
TGTGCCAGCAGTTTTCGGTCGAATCAGCCCCAGCATTTT
CASSFRSNQPQHF
>TRBJ1-3|TRBD1|-|TRBV10-3
TGTGCCATCAGTGATTACAGGGGCCCCTCTGGAAACACCATATATTTT
CAISDYRGPSGNTIYF
>TRBJ2-7|TRBD1|-|TRBV7-3
TGTGCCAGCAGCCTTCAGGGGGACTCCTACGAGCAGTACTTC
CASSLQGDSYEQYF
>TRBJ2-7|-|-|TRBV4-3
TGCGCCAGCAGCCAAGGGGTGGGGCAGTCCTACGAGCAGTACTTC
CASSQGVGQSYEQYF
>TRBJ1-5|-|-|TRBV6-6
TGTGCCAGCAGTTACTCCGGACAGATGGGCAATCAGCCCCAGCATTTT
CASSYSGQMGNQPQHF
>TRBJ2-7|TRBD2|-|TRBV5-6
TGTGCCAGCAGCTTCTCGGGACTAGCGGGACCTGAGCAGTACTTC
CASSFSGLAGPEQYF
>TRBJ2-7|TRBD1|-|TRBV5-1
TGCGCCAGCAGCAGGGACAGGGGGCCCGAGCAGTACTTC
CASSRDRGPEQYF
>TRBJ2-7|TRBD2|-|TRBV19
TGTGCCAGTAGTATGCGGGGGACGGAGACGACCTACGAGCAGTACTTC
CASSMRGTETTYEQYF
>TRBJ2-7|TRBD2|-|TRBV12-5
TGTGCTAGTGCCAAAGGCTTAGGTGGGCTAGCGGTTTACGAGCAGTACTTC
CASAKGLGGLAVYEQYF
>TRBJ2-5|TRBD2|-|TRBV5-5
TGTGCCAGCAGCTTAACTAGCGGGGGGGAGACCCAGTACTTC
CASSLTSGGETQYF
>TRBJ1-1|-|-|TRBV7-3
TGTGCCAGCAGCTTAACTTTCGGGAGGACTGAAGCTTTCTTT
CASSLTFGRTEAFF
>TRBJ2-5|TRBD2|-|TRBV5-4
TGTGCCAGCAGCTTGGGCGGTAGCGGGGGGGTTAAGGAGACCCAGTACTTC
CASSLGGSGGVKETQYF
>TRBJ2-3|TRBD2|-|TRBV27
TGTGCCAGCAGTTTACAGCGGGGCACGCAGTATTTT
CASSLQRGTQYF
>TRBJ2-3|-|-|TRBV2
TGTGCCAGCTCCTCGTTAGGGGGGGGGACAGATACGCAGTATTTT
CASSSLGGGTDTQYF
>TRBJ2-5|-|-|TRBV7-2
TGTGCCAGCAGCCCCCCTCGCCAAGAGACCCAGTACTTC
CASSPPRQETQYF
>TRBJ1-2|-|-|TRBV10-3
TGTGCCATCAGTGACGTGAGTTCGGGCTATGGCTACACCTTC
CAISDVSSGYGYTF
>TRBJ2-2|-|-|TRBV18
TGTGCCAGCTCACTAATGCACCCCACAGGGAACACCGGGGAGCTGTTTTTT
CASSLMHPTGNTGELFF
>TRBJ2-6|-|-|TRBV27
TGTGCCAGCAGTTCGACAGGGAGGAGATCTGGGGCCAACGTCCTGACTTTC
CASSSTGRRSGANVLTF
>TRBJ2-2|-|-|TRBV4-2
TGTGCCAGCAGCCAACATAGAGAAACCGGGGAGCTGTTTTTT
CASSQHRETGELFF
>TRBJ2-2|-|few|TRBV5-1
TGCGCCAGCAGCTTGGCGCAGTTCACCGGGGAGCTGTTTTTT
CASSLAQFTGELFF
>TRBJ2-1|-|-|TRBV5-1
TGCGCCAGCAGCTTGGTACGAGAGAGGGTAACCTACAATGAGCAGTTCTTC
CASSLVRERVTYNEQFF
>TRBJ2-1|-|-|TRBV28
TGTGCCAGCAGACAGGGGGAGGGTGAGCAGTTCTTC
CASRQGEGEQFF
>TRBJ2-1|TRBD1|-|TRBV4-3
TGCGCCAGCAGCCAAGAGTGGGGGACAGGGGGCAATGAGCAGTTCTTC
CASSQEWGTGGNEQFF
>TRBJ1-1|TRBD1|-|TRBV30
TGTGCCTGGAGTTATCAGGGGACAGGGGAAGCTTTCTTT
CAWSYQGTGEAFF
>TRBJ1-1|-|-|TRBV5-4
TGTGCCAGCAGCAAATCACTGACAGAGAACACTGAAGCTTTCTTT
CASSKSLTENTEAFF
>TRBJ1-1|-|-|TRBV28
TGTGCCAGCAGTTTGACTCTCCCGAACACTGAAGCTTTCTTT
CASSLTLPNTEAFF
>TRBJ1-3|TRBD1|-|TRBV18
TGTGCCAGCTCACCAATCCAACTGGGACAGACAAGCTCTGGAAACACCATATATTTT
CASSPIQLGQTSSGNTIYF
>TRBJ2-7|TRBD2|-|TRBV6-6
TGTGCCAGCAGCCCCACTAGCGGGGCCTACGAGCAGTACTTC
CASSPTSGAYEQYF
>TRBJ2-7|-|-|TRBV25-1
TGTGCCAGCAGTATCCATTACGAGCAGTACTTC
CASSIHYEQYF
>TRBJ1-5|-|-|TRBV19
TGTGCCAGTAGTCCCATCCGGACAGGCAATCAGCCCCAGCATTTT
CASSPIRTGNQPQHF
>TRBJ1-2|TRBD1|-|TRBV28
TGTGCCAGCAGTCTGGACAGGGGCTTTAACTATGGCTACACCTTC
CASSLDRGFNYGYTF
>TRBJ1-3|-|-|TRBV6-1
TGTGCCAGCAGTTTTGACACCTCTGGAAACACCATATATTTT
CASSFDTSGNTIYF